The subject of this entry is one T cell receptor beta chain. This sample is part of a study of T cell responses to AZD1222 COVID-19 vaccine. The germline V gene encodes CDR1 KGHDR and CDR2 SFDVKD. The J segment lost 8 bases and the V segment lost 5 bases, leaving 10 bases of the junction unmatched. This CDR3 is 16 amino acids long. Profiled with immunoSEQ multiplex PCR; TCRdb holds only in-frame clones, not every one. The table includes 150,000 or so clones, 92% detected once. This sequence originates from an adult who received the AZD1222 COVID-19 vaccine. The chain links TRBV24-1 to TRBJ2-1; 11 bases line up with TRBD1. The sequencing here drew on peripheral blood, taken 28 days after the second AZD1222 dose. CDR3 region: CATSGTGTGGIHEQFF. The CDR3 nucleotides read TGTGCCACCAGTGGTACTGGGACAGGGGGAATCCATGAGCAGTTCTTC.